The TCR beta chain described here comes from a study of blood T cell repertoires in COVID-19. TCRdb's table, derived via immunoSEQ multiplex PCR, lists solely in-frame clones and lacks some. Among about 250,000 clones listed, 65% to 85% were seen once. Between the trimmed V and J ends, which lost 3 bases and 10 bases, there was a span of 10 bases. CDR1 and CDR2 (germline): SGHNT, YYREEE (reference sequence). This CDR3 is built from 12 residues. The source material was peripheral blood. V is TRBV5-4 and J is TRBJ1-4; D is possibly TRBD1 (5 bases). This receptor was identified in a woman of 80 years or more with acute or convalescent COVID-19. The CDR3: CASSSPGGKLFF. Here the CDR3 DNA reads TGTGCCAGCAGCTCCCCGGGGGGAAAACTGTTTTTT.